This T cell receptor beta chain was sequenced during a study of cytomegalovirus exposure and HLA in healthy donors. Vbeta (60) and Jbeta (13) primers were used in the PCR. TCRdb's copy holds only in-frame clones and misses some; the assay was immunoSEQ multiplex PCR. Of under 200,000 clones listed, about 79% are singletons. The source of this sequence is a man in his forties or fifties in good health and CMV-seropositive. Sequenced sample: PBMCs.

The DNA for the CDR3 is TGTGCCAGTAGCCAGTTTATTGACTCCTATAATTCACCCCTCCACTTT. It encodes CASSQFIDSYNSPLHF. The rearrangement joins TRBV19 to TRBJ1-6; D gene ambiguous. V lost 6 bases, J lost 0 bases, and 12 bases lay in between. Germline CDR1 LNHDA, CDR2 SQIVND (reference sequence). This CDR3 has 16 residues.